Only a few counts were recorded for the clone carrying this T cell receptor beta chain. Other DNA sequences in this specimen translate into the identical CDR3. Original analysis: Researchers report that nucleated cell counts were estimated from reference gene primer amplification. The protocol was immunoSEQ multiplex PCR, while the TCRdb copy is restricted to in-frame clones and leaves out a portion. D and trimming come from the DNA, and the V and J calls and clone size come from that table. The sample carries more than 350,000 clones, around nine tenths recorded once. Between the trimmed V and J ends, which lost 0 bases and 4 bases, there was a span of 8 bases. Per the germline V gene, CDR1 is SGHRS and CDR2 is YFSETQ. The CDR3 extends over 13 amino acids. The data originate from a study of blood T cell repertoires in COVID-19. Study summary: Nucleic acid was either cDNA or gDNA, and it came from T cells, B-cell-depleted T cells, or PBMCs.

Participant-reported clinical history was the basis for cohort assignment. Each recovered donor of Cohort 3 presented with two negative PCRs, clearance, or symptom resolution. Sequenced: PBMCs or T cells enriched from blood (not recorded which). The sequence came from a woman in her forties or fifties who had recovered from COVID-19. The V and J genes are TRBV5-1 and TRBJ2-7; possibly TRBD1 for D (6 bases). In DNA, the CDR3 is TGCGCCAGCAGCTTGGAACAGGGTTACGAGCAGTACTTC. Protein sequence: CASSLEQGYEQYF.